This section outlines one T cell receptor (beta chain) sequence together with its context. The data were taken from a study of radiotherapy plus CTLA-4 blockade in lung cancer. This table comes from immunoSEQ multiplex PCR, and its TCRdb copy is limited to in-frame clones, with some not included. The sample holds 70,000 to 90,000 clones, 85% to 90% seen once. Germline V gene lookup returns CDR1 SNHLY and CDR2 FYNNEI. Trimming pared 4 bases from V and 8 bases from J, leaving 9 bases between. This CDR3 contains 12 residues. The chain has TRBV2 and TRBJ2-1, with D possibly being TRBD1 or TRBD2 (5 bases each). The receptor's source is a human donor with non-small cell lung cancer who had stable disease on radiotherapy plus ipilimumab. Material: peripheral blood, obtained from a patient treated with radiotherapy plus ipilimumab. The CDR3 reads CASSGGEYEQFF. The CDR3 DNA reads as TGTGCCAGCAGTGGAGGGGAGTATGAGCAGTTCTTC.